This TCR beta chain came from a study of T cells expressing NK-cell markers. Study summary: Eight donors were sequenced, of whom seven were HCMV-seropositive, while the remaining one was HCMV-seronegative.

Points from the study as a whole: No clear determination of HCMV specificity was made for expanded NKG2C+ T cell clones.

The CDR3 totals 15 residues. From its re-call of the 5' RACE reads, TCRdb lists each CDR3 protein once, without DNA. This repertoire comprises 140,000 to 150,000 distinct CDR3 sequences; its ten largest clones make up less than 15%. A word on this clonotype: Its cognate antigen is unknown.

The receptor was isolated from a man aged 18-30 years in good health. Sequences were obtained from blood T cells: a sorted CD56 or NKG2C T cell subset, CD4+ or CD8+ T cells, or bulk PBMC T cells (not recorded which). V is TRBV12-3 or TRBV12-4 and J is TRBJ2-1; checking the TCRdb D call of TRBD1 is not possible without DNA. CDR3 loop: CASSSWGGGRNEQFF.